This TCR beta chain was sequenced in a study of long-term antiretroviral therapy in people with HIV. Study background: Of all samples, the earliest predate the 2015 immediate-ART recommendation by about a decade.

CDR1 is SGHDT and CDR2 is YYEEEE in the germline V gene. V was clipped by 3 bases and J by 7 bases, with 13 bases between them. This CDR3 has 13 amino acids. Treated in the United States were all of the participants with HIV. Researchers ran immunoSEQ v3.0 at survey level. Profiling relied on immunoSEQ multiplex PCR, and the TCRdb table lists in-frame clones only, not all of them. The table lists 15,000 to 20,000 clones, around 90% of them singletons. A word on this clone: Antigen: not known.

Whole-study findings and limits: Pre-ART-expanded clones dominated the repertoire at all time points.

Sequencing used unsorted PBMCs, obtained 2.1 years after starting antiretroviral therapy. The V and J genes are TRBV5-6 and TRBJ1-1, with D perhaps TRBD1 (5 bases). This receptor was obtained from a man between 18 and 35 years old with HIV. The CDR3 bases are TGTGCCAGCAGCTGGGGCCCCGGGAGTGAAGCTTTCTTT. It is translated as CASSWGPGSEAFF.